A selection of T cell receptor beta chains follows, all from one sample in a study of T-cell reconstitution after alpha-beta-depleted transplantation in children. Via MiXCR, TCRdb re-called the PCR reads, giving one row per CDR3 protein. The sample has about 110,000 distinct CDR3 sequences, about 6.4% seen once. Sample: PBMCs, mostly from graft donor cells, taken 360 days after TCRalphabeta/CD19-depleted stem cell transplant. The receptors come from a male patient aged 2 to 10 who had a stem cell transplant for acute lymphoblastic leukemia, so the T cells may come from the graft donor. Each CDR3 is given with its conserved first and last residue. A D gene is named only where the DNA matches it firmly. For some rows the clone size is stated as once, few or many, or as a class when expanded; others skip it.

j_call clone_size v_call d_call cdr3_nt cdr3_aa
TRBJ1-2 many TRBV9 TRBD1 TGTGCCAGCAGCGCCCGGACAGGGGGCAACTATGGCTACACCTTC CASSARTGGNYGYTF
TRBJ2-3 many TRBV29-1 . TGCAGCGTTGAAGGGGCGGGAAGCACAGATACGCAGTATTTT CSVEGAGSTDTQYF
TRBJ2-5 many TRBV5-1 . TGCGCCAGCAGCTCTGACAGGCCTAGGGAGACCCAGTACTTC CASSSDRPRETQYF
TRBJ2-7 . TRBV27 . TGTGCCAGCAGTCTCCAAGCGGGTAGGTCCTACGAGCAGTACTTC CASSLQAGRSYEQYF
TRBJ2-2 many TRBV29-1 . TGCAGCTGGCTCGACGGTTTCACCGGGGAGCTGTTTTTT CSWLDGFTGELFF
TRBJ2-7 many TRBV7-2 . TGTGCCAGCAGCTTAGGAACAGGGACCTACGAGCAGTACTTC CASSLGTGTYEQYF
TRBJ2-3 many TRBV6-2/TRBV6-3 . TGTGCCAGCAGTCCCCGCCGCCGAAGCACAGATACGCAGTATTTT CASSPRRRSTDTQYF
TRBJ2-2 few TRBV7-9 . TGTGCCAGCAGCCCCCCCGGGACGGCGAACACCGGGGAGCTGTTTTTT CASSPPGTANTGELFF
TRBJ2-7 many TRBV6-5 . TGTGCCAGCAGTTACTCATCAATCTACGAGCAGTACTTC CASSYSSIYEQYF
TRBJ2-1 many TRBV9 . TGTGCCAGCAGCGCCAACAATGAGCAGTTCTTC CASSANNEQFF